Below, one TCR beta chain is given with its context. Its cognate antigen is unknown. This sample was included in a study of shared clonotypes between healthy human individuals. Overall study context: The donor group consisted of a couple of women and three men, aged 18 to 49. CD4 naive cells filled three plates per donor, CD4 memory three, CD8 naive two and CD8 memory one.

Study findings and constraints: Roughly 5% of naive CD4 clonotypes were shared across several donors.

The data were produced by immunoSEQ multiplex PCR, yet TCRdb's version contains in-frame clones alone and is incomplete. The table lists roughly 2.6 million clones, approximately 92% of them singletons, with over 0.12% in the top ten. Trimming stripped 3 bases from V and 2 bases from J, with 12 bases between. The CDR3 is 15 residues long. Germline assignment: CDR1 SNHLY and CDR2 FYNNEI. Sequencing input: naive CD4+ T cells sorted from blood. As for subset: CD45RA+ positively selected. V gene TRBV2 combines with J gene TRBJ2-3; D is perhaps TRBD2 (6 bases). This TCR derives from a man between 18 and 29 years old in good health. The CDR3 sequence: CASSDDSGYTDTQYF. CDR3 in DNA: TGTGCCAGCAGTGATGATAGCGGATACACAGATACGCAGTATTTT.